The clone carrying this T cell receptor (beta chain) was observed a handful of times. The antigen is unknown. TCRdb ran MiXCR on the reads and lists one entry per CDR3 protein. Of some 700,000 distinct CDR3 sequences in the sample, around 30% were seen once. The CDR3 length is 12 residues. Trimming removed 5 bases at V and 11 bases at J, with 15 bases between. The data originate from a study of T cell repertoires in cytomegalovirus infection. Notes on the study in general: HLA-C-restricted CMV clonotypes gave the most frequent clonotype in two of eight donors.

The material sequenced was cultured PBMCs, taken from culture after CMV antigen stimulation. The receptor was isolated from a human donor in good health (CMV status not recorded). Some clones in this sample may be carry-over from other donors' samples. V is TRBV12-3 or TRBV12-4 and J is TRBJ1-1; D perhaps matches TRBD1 (6 bases). The CDR3 coding sequence is TGTGCCAGCAGTCGGACAGCCCCTGGCGCTTTCTTT. This translates into CASSRTAPGAFF.